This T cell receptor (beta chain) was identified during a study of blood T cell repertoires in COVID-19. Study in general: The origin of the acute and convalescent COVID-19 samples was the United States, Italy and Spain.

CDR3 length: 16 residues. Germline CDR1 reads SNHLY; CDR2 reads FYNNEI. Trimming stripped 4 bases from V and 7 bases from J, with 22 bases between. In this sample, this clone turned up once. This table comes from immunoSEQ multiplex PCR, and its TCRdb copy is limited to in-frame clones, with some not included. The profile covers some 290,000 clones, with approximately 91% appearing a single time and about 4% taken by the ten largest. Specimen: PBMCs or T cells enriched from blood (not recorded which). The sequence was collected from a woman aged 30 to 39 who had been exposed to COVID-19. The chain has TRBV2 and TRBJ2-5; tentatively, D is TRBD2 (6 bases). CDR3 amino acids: CASSGGRAGTRGTQYF. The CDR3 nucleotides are TGTGCCAGCAGTGGAGGTAGGGCGGGAACAAGAGGGACCCAGTACTTC.